This record looks at one T cell receptor (beta chain) sequence and its context. Here immunoSEQ multiplex PCR was the method, and the copy in TCRdb shows in-frame clones only, minus some. The repertoire holds approximately 190,000 clones, with approximately 93% as singletons. Pooling was applied to second doses at about 4 or about 12 weeks. The source of the sample is a study of T cell responses to AZD1222 COVID-19 vaccine. The specimen was peripheral blood, collected 28 days after the second AZD1222 dose. The clonotype originates from an adult who received the AZD1222 COVID-19 vaccine.

The CDR3 here is CASSWGLQETQYF. The CDR3 DNA reads TGCGCCAGCAGCTGGGGACTTCAGGAGACCCAGTACTTC. J is TRBJ2-5 and V is TRBV5-1; the D gene is possibly TRBD2 (6 bases). V dropped 3 bases and J dropped 5 bases, with 11 bases sitting between them. Germline CDR1 is SGHRS and CDR2 is YFSETQ. CDR3 length: 13 residues.